This T cell receptor (beta chain) was captured in a study of blood T cell repertoires in COVID-19. Background on the study: Both acute and convalescent COVID-19 samples were obtained from the United States, Italy and Spain. The analysed material was cDNA or gDNA that came from T cells, B-cell-depleted T cells, or PBMCs.

V lost 0 bases, J lost 10 bases, and 19 bases lay in between. The germline gives CDR1 GTSNPN, CDR2 SVGIG (reference sequence). The length of the CDR3 is 16 residues. Authors' data handling: Estimation of nucleated cell counts was performed using reference gene primer amplification. TCRdb's table, derived via immunoSEQ multiplex PCR, lists solely in-frame clones and lacks some. V and J calls and clone size are given by that table; D and trimming were obtained from the DNA. This sample has 60,000 to 70,000 clones, with over 75% found just once. This sequence joins TRBV30 and TRBJ1-6, with D maybe TRBD1 (5 bases). This TCR came from a man aged 50-59 years with acute or convalescent COVID-19. Material: peripheral blood. This CDR3 is CAWSVKRGIGDSPLHF. CDR3 nucleotide sequence: TGTGCCTGGAGTGTAAAACGCGGGATAGGGGACTCACCCCTCCACTTT.